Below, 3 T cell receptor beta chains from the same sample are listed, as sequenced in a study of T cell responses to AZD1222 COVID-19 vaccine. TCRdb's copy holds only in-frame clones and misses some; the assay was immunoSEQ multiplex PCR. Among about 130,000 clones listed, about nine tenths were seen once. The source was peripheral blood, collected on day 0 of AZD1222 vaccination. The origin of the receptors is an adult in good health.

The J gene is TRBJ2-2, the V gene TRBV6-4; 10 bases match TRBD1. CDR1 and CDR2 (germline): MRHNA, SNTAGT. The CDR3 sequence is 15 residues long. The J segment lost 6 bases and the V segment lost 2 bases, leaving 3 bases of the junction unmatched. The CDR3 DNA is TGTGCCAGCAGTGACCTAGGACAGGGGGCCGGGGAGCTGTTTTTT. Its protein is CASSDLGQGAGELFF.

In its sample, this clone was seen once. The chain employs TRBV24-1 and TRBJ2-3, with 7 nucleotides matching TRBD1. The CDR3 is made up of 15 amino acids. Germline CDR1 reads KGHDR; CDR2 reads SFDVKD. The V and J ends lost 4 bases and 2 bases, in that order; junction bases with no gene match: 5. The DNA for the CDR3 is TGTGCCACCAGTGACCCGGGACAGACCACAGATACGCAGTATTTT. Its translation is CATSDPGQTTDTQYF.

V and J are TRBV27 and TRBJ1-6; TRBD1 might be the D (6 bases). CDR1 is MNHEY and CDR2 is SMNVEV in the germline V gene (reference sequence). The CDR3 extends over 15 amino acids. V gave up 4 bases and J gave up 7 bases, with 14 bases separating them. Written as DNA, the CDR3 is TGTGCCAGCAGTTCCCGAGGGGGGCCGAATTCACCCCTCCACTTT. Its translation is CASSSRGGPNSPLHF.